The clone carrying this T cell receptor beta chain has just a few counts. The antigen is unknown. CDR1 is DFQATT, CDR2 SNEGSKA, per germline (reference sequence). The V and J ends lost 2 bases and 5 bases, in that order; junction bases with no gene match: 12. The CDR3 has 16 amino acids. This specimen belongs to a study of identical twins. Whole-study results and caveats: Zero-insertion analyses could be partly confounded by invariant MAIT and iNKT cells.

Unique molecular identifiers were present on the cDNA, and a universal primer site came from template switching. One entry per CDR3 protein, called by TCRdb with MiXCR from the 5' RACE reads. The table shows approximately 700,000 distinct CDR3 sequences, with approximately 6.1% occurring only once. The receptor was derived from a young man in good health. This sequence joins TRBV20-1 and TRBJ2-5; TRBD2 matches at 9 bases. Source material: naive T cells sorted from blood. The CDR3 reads CSARPLSGGPGETQYF. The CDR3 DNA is TGCAGTGCTAGACCCCTTAGCGGGGGTCCAGGGGAGACCCAGTACTTC.